This T cell receptor beta chain was documented in a study of CD8+ T cells in alopecia areata. The study's findings and limits: Whereas mice showed it more clearly, TCR sharing across patients was murkier, possibly because of HLA. Higher clonality was seen in lesional scalp than in normal scalp, especially in alopecia totalis/universalis.

Samples from alopecia areata patients were lesional scalp punch biopsies and peripheral blood. Sorting of CD4+ and CD8+ T cells was performed on PBMCs. Germline CDR1 is SNHLY and CDR2 is FYNNEI. V lost 10 bases to trimming and J lost 5 bases; unmatched junction nucleotides: 7. The CDR3 length is 12 residues. After isolation, RNA underwent reverse transcription to generate cDNA as the sequencing template. Measured with immunoSEQ multiplex PCR; TCRdb has only the in-frame clones, and not every one. The sample holds about 110,000 clones, 50% to 70% seen once. On this clone: Its antigen is as yet unknown.

The sequenced sample was NKG2D-low CD8+ T cells sorted from blood. This chain uses TRBV2 with TRBJ2-5; 7 bases map to TRBD2. This receptor was taken from a human donor with alopecia areata. The CDR3 DNA is TGTGCCACTGTGCGGGAGACGGAGACCCAGTACTTC. Protein: CATVRETETQYF.